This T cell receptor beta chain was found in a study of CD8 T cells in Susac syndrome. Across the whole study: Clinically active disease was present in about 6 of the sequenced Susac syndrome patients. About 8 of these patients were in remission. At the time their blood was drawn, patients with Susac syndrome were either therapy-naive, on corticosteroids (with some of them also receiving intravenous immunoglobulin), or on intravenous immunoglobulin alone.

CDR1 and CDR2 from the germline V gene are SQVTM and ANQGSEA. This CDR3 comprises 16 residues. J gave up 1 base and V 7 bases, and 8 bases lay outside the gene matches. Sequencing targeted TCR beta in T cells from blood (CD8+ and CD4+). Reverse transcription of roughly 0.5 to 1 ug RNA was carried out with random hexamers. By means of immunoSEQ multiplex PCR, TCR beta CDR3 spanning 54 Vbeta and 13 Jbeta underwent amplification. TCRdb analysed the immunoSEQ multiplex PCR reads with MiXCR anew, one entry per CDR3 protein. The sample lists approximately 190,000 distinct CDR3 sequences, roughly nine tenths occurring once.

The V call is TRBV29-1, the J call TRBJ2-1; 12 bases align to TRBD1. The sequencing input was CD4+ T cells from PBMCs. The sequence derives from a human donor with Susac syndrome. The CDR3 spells CSGAGTGGFSYNEQFF. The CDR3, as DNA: TGCAGCGGGGCCGGGACAGGGGGCTTTTCCTACAATGAGCAGTTCTTC.